This entry lists 20 T cell receptor beta chains sequenced from one sample in a study of T cells in women clearing cervical HPV infection. Repertoires were generated with immunoSEQ multiplex PCR, while TCRdb's copy carries only in-frame clones and drops some. The sample data list 30,000 to 35,000 clones. Sequencing used blood buffy coat. The receptors shown here come from a woman between 18 and 75 years old with a cervical HPV16 infection that either progressed to CIN3+ or cleared (not recorded which).

Comments on this clone: The CDR3 end falls 3 residues outside the read, so it is completed with the germline J gene. V and J are TRBV2 and TRBJ1-5, with 9 bases identical to TRBD1. This CDR3 has 14 amino acids. Germline V CDR1 and CDR2: SNHLY, FYNNEI. V was clipped by 7 bases and J by 7 bases; unmatched bases: 8. CDR3 bases read: TGTGCCAGCAATGGACAGGGGTACGACCAGCCC. Translated, it gives CASNGQGYDQP. The whole CDR3 region reads CASNGQGYDQPQHF.

Remarks on this clone: Read coverage stops 3 residues before the CDR3 terminus; the germline J gene supplies the remainder. V is TRBV7-9 and J is TRBJ2-7; no definite D call. The CDR3 is 15 amino acids. Germline lookup yields CDR1 SEHNR and CDR2 FQNEAQ (reference sequence). Trimming left V 1 base short and J 4 bases short, with 14 bases between. This CDR3 is CASSLVSAGFYEQYF. Partial CDR3 DNA: TGTGCCAGCAGCTTAGTATCGGCAGGATTTTACGAG.

Of note for this clone: The read finishes 3 residues shy of the CDR3 end, and the germline J gene is used to complete it. The rearrangement links TRBV28 to TRBJ1-4; maybe TRBD1 (5 bases). Germline-derived CDR1 and CDR2 are MDHEN and SYDVKM. The CDR3 consists of 15 residues. V lost 6 bases to trimming and J lost 7 bases, with 18 bases between them. Here the CDR3 reads CASSQPGVQAEKLFF. The CDR3 bases that were read are TGTGCCAGCAGCCAACCGGGGGTTCAGGCTGAAAAA.

About this clone itself: Sequencing ends 3 residues short of the CDR3 end; the germline J gene provides the rest. The V and J genes are TRBV20-1 and TRBJ1-1, with 7 bases that match TRBD1. Germline V gene data show CDR1 as DFQATT and CDR2 as SNEGSKA (reference sequence). Trimming took 7 bases from V and 1 from J; bases not matched to a gene: 9. This CDR3 has 14 amino acids. CDR3 region: CSVEGAQGNTEAFF. The covered CDR3 bases are TGCAGTGTTGAGGGGGCGCAAGGGAACACTGAA.

Regarding this clone: With the read ending 3 residues before the CDR3 end, the germline J gene is used to fill in that end. This chain connects TRBV5-1 to TRBJ1-4, with D perhaps matching TRBD1 (5 bases). CDR1 SGHRS and CDR2 YFSETQ come from the germline V gene. The CDR3 length is 13 residues. V was cut by 1 base and J by 6 bases, with 7 bases left in between. CDR3 DNA (partial): TGCGCCAGCAGCTTGCAGGGAGATGAAAAA. It is translated as CASSLQGDEK. The entire CDR3 protein is CASSLQGDEKLFF.

Details on this clone: The read is 3 residues too short to cover the CDR3 end, so that end is filled in from the germline J gene. The rearrangement links TRBV10-3 to TRBJ2-7; the D gene is possibly TRBD1 (6 bases). Germline CDR1 and CDR2: ENHRY and SYGVKD. V was shortened by 3 bases and J by 2 bases, with 11 bases between the two germline ends. This CDR3 comprises 14 residues. CDR3 loop: CAISDPRDTYEQYF. The sequenced CDR3 bases are TGTGCCATCAGTGACCCCCGGGACACCTACGAG.

For this clone: Sequencing ends 3 residues short of the CDR3 end; the germline J gene provides the rest. V usage is TRBV19 and J usage is TRBJ1-1, with D perhaps TRBD1 (6 bases). Trimming took off 2 bases at V and 3 bases at J, with 13 bases between the two ends. The CDR3 spans 15 residues. Germline-derived CDR1 and CDR2 are LNHDA and SQIVND (reference sequence). Incomplete CDR3 DNA: TGTGCCAGTAGTATAATAGCAGGGGAGGACACTGAA. Its protein is CASSIIAGEDTE. The full CDR3 protein is CASSIIAGEDTEAFF.

With regard to this clone: The missing CDR3 end, 3 residues past where the read stops, is filled in from the germline J gene. This sequence joins TRBV7-8 and TRBJ1-2; 7 bases map to TRBD1. CDR1 and CDR2 from the germline V gene are SGHVS and FQNEAQ. With 1 base clipped from V and 2 bases from J, the junction kept 4 bases outside the gene matches. The CDR3 length is 15 residues. The CDR3 loop reads CASSLEGGQNYGYTF. CDR3 DNA, as far as it was read: TGTGCCAGCAGCTTAGAAGGGGGACAGAACTATGGC.

Worth noting for this clone: The CDR3 goes on 3 residues after the read ends, and that part is filled in from the germline J gene. This sequence joins TRBV19 and TRBJ1-1; tentatively, D is TRBD1 (5 bases). V shed 8 bases and J shed 2 bases, with 30 bases lying between them. Germline V CDR1 and CDR2: LNHDA, SQIVND (reference sequence). The CDR3 has 19 residues. This CDR3 is CASSSPAGVLRHINTEAFF. CDR3 DNA, as far as it was read: TGTGCCAGTTCCAGCCCAGCGGGGGTTTTAAGACACATCAACACTGAA.

About this clone itself: The read stops 3 residues short of the end of the CDR3; the missing end is completed from the germline J gene. The chain employs TRBV5-4 and TRBJ1-4; D is possibly TRBD1 (5 bases). The ends were cut back, 7 bases at V and 7 bases at J, with 17 bases in the middle. The germline V gene encodes CDR1 SGHNT and CDR2 YYREEE (reference sequence). The CDR3 spans 14 residues. CDR3 DNA, as far as it was read: TGTGCCAGCGCCTCAGACAGTCGTGTTGAAAAA. It codes for CASASDSRVEK. The whole CDR3 protein is CASASDSRVEKLFF.

About this clone: The CDR3 end lies 3 residues beyond the end of the read and is filled in from the germline J gene. This rearrangement joins TRBV5-1 to TRBJ2-7; D is possibly TRBD1 (5 bases). Trimming shortened V by 4 bases and J by 3 bases, and 23 bases separated the two germline ends. Germline loops: CDR1 SGHRS, CDR2 YFSETQ. There are 17 residues in the CDR3. CDR3 bases read: TGCGCCAGCAGCCCTTCAGGCCGACAGTCAAGAAGCTACGAG. Translating gives CASSPSGRQSRSYE. Given in full, the CDR3 is CASSPSGRQSRSYEQYF.

Turning to this clone: The read ends 3 residues before the CDR3 terminus; that terminus is restored from the germline J gene. V gene TRBV12-3 or TRBV12-4 combines with J gene TRBJ1-1; TRBD1 aligns across 11 bases. The CDR3 has 17 amino acids. After removal of 6 bases from V and 0 bases from J, the junction contained 9 bases not matched to a gene. This CDR3 reads CASRTDRGRKMNTEAFF. The covered CDR3 bases are TGTGCCAGCAGAACGGACAGGGGGCGAAAGATGAACACTGAA.

Concerning this clone itself: The CDR3 is cut off 3 residues early in the read; its end comes from the germline J gene. The chain has TRBV19 and TRBJ1-2; D is ambiguous. This CDR3 region has 14 residues. Per the germline V gene, CDR1 is LNHDA and CDR2 is SQIVND (reference sequence). The ends were cut back, 7 bases at V and 7 bases at J, with 19 bases in the middle. The part of the CDR3 DNA that was read is TGTGCCAGTATATCTCGGGGAGCGAGATCTGGC. It codes for CASISRGARSG. The entire CDR3 is CASISRGARSGYTF.

On this clone itself: From the germline J gene comes the end of the CDR3, since the read stops 3 residues before it. The V and J genes are TRBV20-1 and TRBJ2-1; 10 bases match TRBD1. The CDR3 loop spans 14 amino acids. V trimming: 5 bases; J trimming: 7 bases; junction bases outside the gene matches: 8. Looked up from germline, CDR1 is DFQATT and CDR2 is SNEGSKA (reference sequence). The CDR3 DNA, read in part, is TGCAGTGCTCCCCGACAGGGGGCACGGAATGAG. Its protein is CSAPRQGARNE. The full CDR3 reads CSAPRQGARNEQFF.

As regards this clone: The CDR3 extends 3 residues past the end of the read, so its final part is completed from the germline J gene. The rearrangement uses TRBV27 and TRBJ1-1; tentative D call: TRBD1 (5 bases). The CDR3 covers 13 residues. Germline V gene data show CDR1 as MNHEY and CDR2 as SMNVEV (reference sequence). The CDR3 is CASSLGARTEAFF. The covered CDR3 bases are TGTGCCAGCAGTTTAGGTGCACGGACAGAA.

The CDR3 spells CATKREGPSNQPQYF. Partial CDR3 DNA: TGTGCCACCAAGCGGGAGGGTCCTAGCAATCAGCCG. The chain recombines TRBV19 with TRBJ2-3; 10 bases match TRBD2. The CDR3 is cut off 3 residues early in the read; its end comes from the germline J gene. The CDR3 consists of 15 residues. Germline V gene lookup returns CDR1 LNHDA and CDR2 SQIVND (reference sequence).

With regard to this clone: The CDR3 is cut off 3 residues early in the read; its end comes from the germline J gene. The V gene is TRBV10-1, the J gene TRBJ2-2; tentatively, D is TRBD1 (5 bases). Germline V gene sequence: CDR1 WNHNN, CDR2 SYGVQD (reference sequence). The V end was cut by 2 bases, the J end by 0 bases, with 13 bases between. There are 17 residues in the CDR3. Partial CDR3 DNA: TGCGCCAGCAGTGAGGCTGGGGCGACTGCGAACACCGGGGAG. Its protein is CASSEAGATANTGE. The full-length CDR3 reads as CASSEAGATANTGELFF.

By frequency, this clone is medium-sized. Read data end 3 residues before the CDR3 end; the end is taken from the germline J gene. The V gene is TRBV7-3, the J gene TRBJ1-3; D uncertain. CDR3 size: 13 residues. The ends were cut back, 2 bases at V and 1 base at J, with 3 bases in the middle. Germline V gives CDR1 SGHTA, CDR2 FQGTGA. The sequenced CDR3 bases are TGTGCCAGCAGCTTACAGTCTGGAAACACC. Amino acid sequence: CASSLQSGNT. The full CDR3 protein is CASSLQSGNTIYF. Filled out from reference TRBV7-3 and TRBJ1-3, the complete variable domain reads GAGVSQTPSNKVTEKGKYVELRCDPISGHTALYWYRQSLGQGPEFLIYFQGTGAADDSGLPNDRFFAVRPEGSVSTLKIQRTERGDSAVYLCASSLQSGNTIYFGEGSWLTVV.

A word on this clone: The observed sequence ends 3 residues before the CDR3 terminus, with the missing tail filled in from the germline J gene. The J gene is TRBJ2-7, the V gene TRBV20-1; 9 nucleotides match TRBD2. Looked up from germline, CDR1 is DFQATT and CDR2 is SNEGSKA (reference sequence). J gave up 2 bases and V 0 bases, and 5 bases lay outside the gene matches. The CDR3 is 15 amino acids. The part of the CDR3 DNA that was read is TGCAGTGCTAGAGATAACAGCGGGAGGCCCTACGAG. As protein: CSARDNSGRPYE. The whole CDR3 sequence reads CSARDNSGRPYEQYF.

Remarks on this clone: The DNA ends 3 residues before the CDR3 does, and the rest of the CDR3 is filled in from the germline J gene. The rearrangement links TRBV6-1 to TRBJ1-6; D is unclear. Trimming removed 0 bases from V and 6 bases from J, with 6 bases in between. CDR3 length: 14 residues. Germline CDR1 MNHNS, CDR2 SASEGT. This CDR3 reads CASSEAGSNSPLHF. CDR3 bases read: TGTGCCAGCAGTGAAGCGGGCAGTAATTCACCC.